This passage covers 6 T cell receptor beta chains from one sample sequenced in a study of human T cells and chemical hapten exposure. TCRdb re-called the RACE reads with MiXCR, one entry per CDR3 protein. The sample has 45,000 or so distinct CDR3 sequences, nearly 4.5% seen once. Time point described: healthy volunteer bleed at 2 weeks. Total RNA was isolated from whole blood that had not been fractionated. Sequenced sample: whole blood. These receptors all come from a human donor in good health. Some clones in this sample may be carry-over from other donors' samples.

This clonotype has a count of ten or more. The chain uses TRBV5-5 and TRBJ2-1; D gene unclear. The V gene's germline CDR1 is SGHKS and CDR2 YYEKEE (reference sequence). With 3 bases removed from V and 8 bases from J, the gap between germline ends came to 27 bases. This CDR3 is 18 amino acids long. CDR3 loop: CASSSLPHVIGPEDEQFF. DNA of the CDR3: TGTGCCAGCAGCTCCCTCCCCCACGTTATAGGCCCTGAAGATGAGCAGTTCTTC.

The rearrangement joins TRBV4-2 to TRBJ2-3; D unresolved. The length of the CDR3 is 13 residues. V was trimmed by 0 bases and J by 5 bases, leaving 6 bases between them. Germline-derived CDR1 and CDR2 are LGHNA and YNFKEQ. The CDR3 loop is CASSQEVGDTQYF. In DNA, the CDR3 is TGTGCCAGCAGCCAAGAAGTAGGAGATACGCAGTATTTT.

The table lists this clonotype with many counts. The chain carries TRBV28 and TRBJ2-3; D tentatively reads TRBD1 or TRBD2 (6 bases each). Germline V CDR1 and CDR2: MDHEN, SYDVKM. The V and J ends lost 6 bases and 4 bases respectively, with 17 bases between them. The length of the CDR3 is 15 residues. This chain's CDR3 is CASRSLAEGADTQYF. The CDR3 DNA reads TGTGCCAGCAGATCTCTGGCGGAGGGGGCAGATACGCAGTATTTT.

A few counts support this clonotype. The rearrangement joins TRBV6-5 to TRBJ2-7; unclear D gene. The V gene lost 0 bases and the J gene lost 2 bases, with 11 bases spanning the gap. CDR1 and CDR2 from the germline V gene are MNHEY and SVGAGI. The CDR3 extends over 15 amino acids. The CDR3 nucleotides read TGTGCCAGCAGTTACTCGAAGGCAGCCGCCTACGAGCAGTACTTC. This gives the protein CASSYSKAAAYEQYF.

A few counts support this clonotype. The chain has TRBV29-1 and TRBJ2-1; D ambiguous. The V and J ends lost 0 bases and 2 bases respectively, with 14 bases between them. The CDR3 consists of 16 residues. Germline V lookup: CDR1 SQVTM, CDR2 ANQGSEA. DNA for the CDR3: TGCAGCGTTGAAGATGCCGTTTCCGTGACCTACAATGAGCAGTTCTTC. It encodes CSVEDAVSVTYNEQFF.

There are many counts of this clonotype. The chain has TRBV4-1 and TRBJ1-1; 10 bases fit TRBD1. This CDR3 has 16 amino acids. Germline V CDR1 and CDR2: MGHRA, YSYEKL. V dropped 2 bases and J dropped 0; count of bases not matched to a gene: 3. CDR3 region: CASSQRDRGMNTEAFF. For the CDR3, the DNA is TGCGCCAGCAGCCAAAGGGACAGGGGAATGAACACTGAAGCTTTCTTT.